This record concerns one T cell receptor beta chain sequence. Its target is unknown. Central memory, naive, regulatory and stem cell-like memory CD4+ cells were sorted by CD45RO/CCR7/CD25/CD127/CD95/CD27. The sample originates from a study of beta chain features in type 1 diabetes. Study outcomes and limitations: Type 1 diabetes patients had moderately but significantly shorter TCRB CDR3s in all four CD4+ subsets. Patients with type 1 diabetes carried fewer insertions and had more deletions at their VDJ junctions.

The study reverse transcribed the entire isolated RNA, so it sequenced expressed TCRB transcripts. Produced via immunoSEQ multiplex PCR; TCRdb's table is partial and in-frame only. The table lists about 150,000 clones, less than 9.5% of them singletons, with about 0.6% in the top ten. Germline V gives CDR1 LNHDA, CDR2 SQIVND (reference sequence). V shed 4 bases and J 3 bases; nucleotides not matched to a gene: 3. The CDR3 is 14 residues long. The chain joins TRBV19 to TRBJ1-5; 7 bases line up with TRBD1. This TCR derives from a young man in good health. The sequenced material came from central memory CD4+ T cells from blood. Here the CDR3 reads CASSTQGYNQPQHF. The CDR3 DNA sequence: TGTGCCAGTAGTACACAGGGGTACAATCAGCCCCAGCATTTT.